Below, one T cell receptor (beta chain) is given with its context. This clone was recorded only once. What antigen it recognizes has not been identified. The record has no base qualities; no much larger clone is one base away. The CDR3 regions of human TCRbeta chains were analyzed by immunosequencing. The authors processed their data as follows. Repertoire TCRs were checked for matches against a reference library of SARS-CoV-2-specific TCRs that had been generated using the MIRA antigen-specificity platform. Breadth was defined as the fraction of unique TCRs that were SARS-CoV-2-associated. Depth was defined as the fraction of total T cells that were SARS-CoV-2-associated. Using the MIRA data, each spike-specific TCR was assigned both to the spike region to which the TCR was reactive and to a CD4 or CD8 class. Log10-transformed breadth and depth values were compared by one-way ANOVA with Sidak's multiple comparisons tests. What TCRdb holds here is the immuneACCESS table cut down to in-frame rearrangements. Part of the clones is not present; checked against another copy, under half of the missing clones reflect an unresolved V gene, and the others are unexplained. V, J and clone size reflect that table, while D and trimming were determined from the DNA. The sample table lists 100,000 to 120,000 clones, just under 95% of them with a count of one. The ten largest clones add up to approximately 2.7% of the sample.

The junction shows trimming of 1 base on V and 2 bases on J, plus 8 bases between the germline ends. According to the germline V gene, CDR1 reads SGHVS and CDR2 reads FQNEAQ. The CDR3 contains 14 residues, cysteine and phenylalanine counted. The CDR3 DNA has 42 bases and is translated from base 1. The data are from a study of T cell responses to AZD1222 COVID-19 vaccine (dated by TCRdb to 2020 to 2023). For the study in its entirety: A total of 230 to 250 trial participants underwent TCR sequencing, of whom nearly 210 had received two doses of AZD1222 and some 25 had received two doses of the MenACWY control vaccine. Trial participants were enrolled into age subgroups of 18-55, 56-69 and 70-plus years, which contained 148, 28 and 57 TCR-sequenced participants, respectively. Paper-wide results and their limitations: Participants were mostly white British and included more females than males, and it was suggested by the authors that clonal diversity may have been underestimated. The vaccine-associated CD4 TCRs covered the entire spike protein, and the dominant responses fell in regions 160-218 and 743-854. Because no day 14 peak-response samples were available, the repertoires could be characterized only after the peak T cell response. Reportedly, close to half of the unique spike-specific TCRs recognized epitopes lying outside the regions that are mutated in the B.1.351 and B.1.1.7 variants. A significant rise in spike-specific TCR breadth and depth was observed after two AZD1222 doses relative to day 0 and relative to MenACWY recipients. Only five or six AZD1222 recipients were SARS-CoV-2 seropositive at baseline, limiting conclusions about previously exposed vaccinees. In the small 56-69-year group, the increase in depth fell short of significance, most likely because of low power.

The sample's time point label, decoded: about 28 days (+/-7) after the second vaccine dose. Because spike-specific TCR depth and breadth did not differ between the two schedules, AZD1222 recipients who got a second dose at roughly 4 weeks were pooled with those who got a second dose at roughly 12 weeks. Samples from vaccinated people were obtained from the UK trials COV001 and COV002, which included a single-blind randomized controlled phase 2/3 trial of AZD1222 (ChAdOx1 nCoV-19) in healthy adults. For TCRbeta chain sequencing, PBMC samples from trial participants were taken at day 0 and at day 28 after the second dose.

Rearrangement joined TRBV7-8 to TRBJ2-5; the D gene identity is not certain. This sample comprised peripheral blood, obtained 28 days after the second AZD1222 dose. The clonotype comes from an adult who received the AZD1222 COVID-19 vaccine. For the CDR3, the sequence is CASSLGLPQETQYF. The DNA is TGTGCCAGCAGCTTAGGGCTACCTCAAGAGACCCAGTACTTC.